The next 5 T cell receptor beta chains were all read from a single sample in a study of T cell responses to AZD1222 COVID-19 vaccine. This table comes from immunoSEQ multiplex PCR, and its TCRdb copy is limited to in-frame clones, with some not included. The sample has some 120,000 clones; approximately 86% are singletons. The input for sequencing was peripheral blood, taken on day 0 of AZD1222 vaccination. Every receptor here comes from an adult in good health.

The J gene is TRBJ2-2, the V gene TRBV5-4, with D perhaps matching TRBD2 (6 bases). The CDR3 is 15 amino acids. Trimming took off 0 bases at V and 5 bases at J, with 11 bases between the two ends. The germline gives CDR1 SGHNT, CDR2 YYREEE (reference sequence). CDR3 nucleotides: TGTGCCAGCAGCTTGGCTGCCGGGAGAACCGGGGAGCTGTTTTTT. It translates to CASSLAAGRTGELFF.

The rearrangement links TRBV6-5 to TRBJ1-1; D is unclear. CDR3 length: 13 residues. Germline V lookup: CDR1 MNHEY, CDR2 SVGAGI. V was shortened by 7 bases and J by 1 base, with 10 bases between the two germline ends. The CDR3 bases are TGTGCCAGCACTCGACTTGGGAACACTGAAGCTTTCTTT. Its protein is CASTRLGNTEAFF.

The CDR3 nucleotides read TGTGCCAGTAGTTCCACGGGCCCAGGGGATACCTCCTACAATGAGCAGTTCTTC. The encoded protein is CASSSTGPGDTSYNEQFF. The V and J genes are TRBV19 and TRBJ2-1; weak D call: TRBD1 (6 bases). The V gene's germline CDR1 is LNHDA and CDR2 SQIVND (reference sequence). The CDR3 contains 18 residues. Trimming took off 5 bases at V and 0 bases at J, with 20 bases between the two ends. The full variable domain, with the rest looked up from reference TRBV19 and TRBJ2-1, is DGGITQSPKYLFRKEGQNVTLSCEQNLNHDAMYWYRQDPGQGLRLIYYSQIVNDFQKGDIAEGYSVSREKKESFPLTVTSAQKNPTAFYLCASSSTGPGDTSYNEQFFGPGTRLTVL.

The chain is built from TRBV5-1 and TRBJ2-2, with 15 bases fitting TRBD2. The CDR3 has 18 residues. With V trimmed by 4 bases and J by 3 bases, 7 bases remained unmatched. From germline, CDR1 is SGHRS and CDR2 YFSETQ. This CDR3 is CASSPGTSGGPHTGELFF. The CDR3 bases are TGCGCCAGCAGCCCCGGGACTAGCGGGGGGCCCCACACCGGGGAGCTGTTTTTT.

Turning to this clone: The same CDR3 can be traced to other DNA sequences in this sample. The chain recombines TRBV24-1 with TRBJ1-1; TRBD1 aligns across 8 bases. CDR1 and CDR2 (germline): KGHDR, SFDVKD. V shed 4 bases and J 1 base; nucleotides not matched to a gene: 4. The CDR3 runs to 15 residues. The CDR3 region has the DNA TGTGCCACCAGTGACCCCGGGACAGGGAACACTGAAGCTTTCTTT. The encoded protein is CATSDPGTGNTEAFF.